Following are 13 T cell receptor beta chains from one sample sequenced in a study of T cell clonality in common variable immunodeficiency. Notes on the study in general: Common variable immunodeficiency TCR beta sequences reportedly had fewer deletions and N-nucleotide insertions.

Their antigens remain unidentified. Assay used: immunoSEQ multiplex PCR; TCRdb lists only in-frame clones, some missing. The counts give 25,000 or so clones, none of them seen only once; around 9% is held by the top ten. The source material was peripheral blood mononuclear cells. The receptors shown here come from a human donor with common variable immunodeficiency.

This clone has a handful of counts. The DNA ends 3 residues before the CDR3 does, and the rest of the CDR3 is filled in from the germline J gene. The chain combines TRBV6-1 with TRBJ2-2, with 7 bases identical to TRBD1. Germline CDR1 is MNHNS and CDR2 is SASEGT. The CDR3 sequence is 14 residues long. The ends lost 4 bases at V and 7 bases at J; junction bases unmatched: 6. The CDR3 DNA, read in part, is TGTGCCAGCAGTGTCCTACAGGGGAGCGGGGAG. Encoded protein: CASSVLQGSGE. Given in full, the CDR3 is CASSVLQGSGELFF.

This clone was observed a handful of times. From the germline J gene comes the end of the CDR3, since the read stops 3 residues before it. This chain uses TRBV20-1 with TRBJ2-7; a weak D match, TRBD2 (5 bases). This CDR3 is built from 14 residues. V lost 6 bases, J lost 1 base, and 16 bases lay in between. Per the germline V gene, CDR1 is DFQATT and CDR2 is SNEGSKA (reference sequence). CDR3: CSALMAGNSYEQYF. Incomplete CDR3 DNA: TGCAGTGCGTTGATGGCGGGTAATTCCTACGAG.

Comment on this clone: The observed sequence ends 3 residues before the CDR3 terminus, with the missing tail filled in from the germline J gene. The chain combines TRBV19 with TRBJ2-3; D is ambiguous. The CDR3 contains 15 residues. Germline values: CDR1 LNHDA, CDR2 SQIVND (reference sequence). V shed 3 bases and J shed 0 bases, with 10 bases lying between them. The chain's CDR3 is CASSINYHSTDTQYF. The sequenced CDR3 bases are TGTGCCAGTAGTATCAACTATCATAGCACAGATACG. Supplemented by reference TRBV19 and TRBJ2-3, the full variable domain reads DGGITQSPKYLFRKEGQNVTLSCEQNLNHDAMYWYRQDPGQGLRLIYYSQIVNDFQKGDIAEGYSVSREKKESFPLTVTSAQKNPTAFYLCASSINYHSTDTQYFGPGTRLTVL.

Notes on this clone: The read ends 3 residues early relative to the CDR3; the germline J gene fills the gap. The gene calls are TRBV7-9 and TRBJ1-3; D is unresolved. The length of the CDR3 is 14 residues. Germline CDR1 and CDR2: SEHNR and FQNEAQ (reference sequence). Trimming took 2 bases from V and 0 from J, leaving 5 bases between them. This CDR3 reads CASSLQSSGNTIYF. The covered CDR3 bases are TGTGCCAGCAGCTTACAGAGCTCTGGAAACACC.

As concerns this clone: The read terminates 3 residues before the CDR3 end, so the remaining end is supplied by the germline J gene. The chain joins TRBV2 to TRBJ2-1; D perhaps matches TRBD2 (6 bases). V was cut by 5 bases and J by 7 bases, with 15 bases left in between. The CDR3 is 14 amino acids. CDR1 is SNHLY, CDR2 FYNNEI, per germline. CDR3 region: CASSQDYSGNEQFF. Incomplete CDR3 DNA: TGTGCCAGCAGTCAGGACTACAGTGGGAATGAG.

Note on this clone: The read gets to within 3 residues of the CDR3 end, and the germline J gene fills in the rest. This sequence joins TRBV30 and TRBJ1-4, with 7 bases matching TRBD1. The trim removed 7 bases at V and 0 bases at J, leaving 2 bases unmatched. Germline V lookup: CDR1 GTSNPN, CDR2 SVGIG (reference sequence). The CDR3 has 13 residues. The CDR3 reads CASGQATNEKLFF. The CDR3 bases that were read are TGTGCCTCCGGACAGGCAACTAATGAAAAA. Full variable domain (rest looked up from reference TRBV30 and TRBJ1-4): SQTIHQWPATLVQPVGSPLSLECTVEGTSNPNLYWYRQAAGRGLQLLFYSVGIGQISSEVPQNLSASRPQDRQFILSSKKLLLSDSGFYLCASGQATNEKLFFGSGTQLSVL.

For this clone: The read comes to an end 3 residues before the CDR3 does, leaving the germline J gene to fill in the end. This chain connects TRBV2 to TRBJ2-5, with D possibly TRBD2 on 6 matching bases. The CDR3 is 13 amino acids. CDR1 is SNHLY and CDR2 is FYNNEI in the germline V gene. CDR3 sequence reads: CASSQSSEGTQYF. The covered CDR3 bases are TGTGCCAGCAGTCAGTCTAGCGAAGGAACC.

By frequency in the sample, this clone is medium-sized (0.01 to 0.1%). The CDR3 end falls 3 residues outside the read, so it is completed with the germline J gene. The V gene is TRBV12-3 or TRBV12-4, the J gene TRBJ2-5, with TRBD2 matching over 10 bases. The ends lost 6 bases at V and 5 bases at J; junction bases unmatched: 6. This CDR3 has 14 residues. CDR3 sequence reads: CASSRSGGVETQYF. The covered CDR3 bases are TGTGCCAGCAGCCGAAGCGGGGGGGTGGAGACC.

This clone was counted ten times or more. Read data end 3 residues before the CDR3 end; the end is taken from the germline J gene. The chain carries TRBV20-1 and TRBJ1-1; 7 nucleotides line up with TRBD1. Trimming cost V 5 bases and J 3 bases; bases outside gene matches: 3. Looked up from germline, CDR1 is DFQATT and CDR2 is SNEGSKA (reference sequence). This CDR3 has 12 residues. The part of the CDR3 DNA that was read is TGCAGTGCTTCCGACAGGGACACTGAA. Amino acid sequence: CSASDRDTE. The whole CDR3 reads CSASDRDTEAFF.

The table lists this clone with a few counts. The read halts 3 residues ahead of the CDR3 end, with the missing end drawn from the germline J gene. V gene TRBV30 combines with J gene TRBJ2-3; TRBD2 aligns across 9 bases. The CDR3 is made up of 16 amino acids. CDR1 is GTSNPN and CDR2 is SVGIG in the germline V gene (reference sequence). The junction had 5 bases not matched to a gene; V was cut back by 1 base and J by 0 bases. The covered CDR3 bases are TGTGCCTGGAGTGGGCTAGCGGGGCTGAGCACAGATACG. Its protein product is CAWSGLAGLSTDT. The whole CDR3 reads CAWSGLAGLSTDTQYF.

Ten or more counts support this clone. The covered CDR3 bases are TGCGCCAGCAGCTTCACGGTCGGAGAGACC. Translating it yields CASSFTVGET. The CDR3 reads in full as CASSFTVGETQYF. This chain uses TRBV5-1 with TRBJ2-5; D is ambiguous. The missing CDR3 end, 3 residues past where the read stops, is filled in from the germline J gene. V was shortened by 2 bases and J by 4 bases, with 9 bases between the two germline ends. The CDR3 length is 13 residues. CDR1 is SGHRS, CDR2 YFSETQ, per germline.

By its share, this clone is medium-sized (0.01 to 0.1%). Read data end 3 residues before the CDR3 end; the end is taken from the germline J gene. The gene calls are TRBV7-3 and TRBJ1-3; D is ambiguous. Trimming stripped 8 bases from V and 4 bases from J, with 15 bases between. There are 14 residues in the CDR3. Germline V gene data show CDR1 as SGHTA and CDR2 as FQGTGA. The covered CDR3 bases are TGTGCCAGCCTCCAGAGGCGGCCGGGAAACACC. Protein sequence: CASLQRRPGNT. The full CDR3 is CASLQRRPGNTIYF. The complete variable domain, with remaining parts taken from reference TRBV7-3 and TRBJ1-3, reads GAGVSQTPSNKVTEKGKYVELRCDPISGHTALYWYRQSLGQGPEFLIYFQGTGAADDSGLPNDRFFAVRPEGSVSTLKIQRTERGDSAVYLCASLQRRPGNTIYFGEGSWLTVV.

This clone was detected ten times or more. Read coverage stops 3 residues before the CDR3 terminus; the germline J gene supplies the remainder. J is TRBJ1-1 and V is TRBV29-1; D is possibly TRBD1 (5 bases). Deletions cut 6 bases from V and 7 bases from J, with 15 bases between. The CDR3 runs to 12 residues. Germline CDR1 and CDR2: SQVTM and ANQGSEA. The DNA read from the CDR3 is TGCAGCGTCCTCCGACAGTTTGGTGAA. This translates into CSVLRQFGE. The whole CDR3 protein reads CSVLRQFGEAFF.